The TCR beta chain described here comes from a study of blood T cell repertoires in COVID-19. Overall study context: The study drew acute and convalescent COVID-19 samples from the United States, Italy and Spain. Nucleic acid was either cDNA or gDNA, and it came from T cells, B-cell-depleted T cells, or PBMCs.

Germline CDR1 and CDR2: KGHSH and LQKENI. J gave up 1 base and V 2 bases, and 10 bases lay outside the gene matches. CDR3 length equals 19 residues. In the original analysis: Quantification of nucleated cells was approximated via reference gene primer amplification. TCRdb keeps only in-frame clones here, not all; method: immunoSEQ multiplex PCR. That table furnishes V, J and clone size, whereas the DNA furnished D and trimming. The table records roughly 200,000 clones, around 83% of them present only once. This clone was seen only once. The J gene is TRBJ2-6, the V gene TRBV18; 8 nucleotides align to TRBD1. The sequenced material came from peripheral blood. The source of this sequence is a human donor in a cohort sampled during active COVID-19. The DNA of the CDR3 is TGTGCCAGCTCACCATGGACAGGGAGTAAGAAATCTGGGGCCAACGTCCTGACTTTC. Its translation: CASSPWTGSKKSGANVLTF. The whole variable domain, remainder taken from reference TRBV18 and TRBJ2-6, is NAGVMQNPRHLVRRRGQEARLRCSPMKGHSHVYWYRQLPEEGLKFMVYLQKENIIDESGMPKERFSAEFPKEGPSILRIQQVVRGDSAAYFCASSPWTGSKKSGANVLTFGAGSRLTVL.